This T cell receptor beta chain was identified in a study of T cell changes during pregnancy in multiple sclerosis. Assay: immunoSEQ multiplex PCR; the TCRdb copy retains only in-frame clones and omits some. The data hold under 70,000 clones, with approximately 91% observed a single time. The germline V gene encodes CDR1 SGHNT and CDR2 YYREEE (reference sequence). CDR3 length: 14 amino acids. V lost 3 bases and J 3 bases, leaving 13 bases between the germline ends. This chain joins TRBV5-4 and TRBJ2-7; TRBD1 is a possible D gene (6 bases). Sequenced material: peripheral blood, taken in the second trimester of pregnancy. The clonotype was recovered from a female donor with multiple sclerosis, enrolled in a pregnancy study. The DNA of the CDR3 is TGTGCCAGCAGCTCCGCCAAGGGGGTCTACGAGCAGTACTTC. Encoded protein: CASSSAKGVYEQYF.